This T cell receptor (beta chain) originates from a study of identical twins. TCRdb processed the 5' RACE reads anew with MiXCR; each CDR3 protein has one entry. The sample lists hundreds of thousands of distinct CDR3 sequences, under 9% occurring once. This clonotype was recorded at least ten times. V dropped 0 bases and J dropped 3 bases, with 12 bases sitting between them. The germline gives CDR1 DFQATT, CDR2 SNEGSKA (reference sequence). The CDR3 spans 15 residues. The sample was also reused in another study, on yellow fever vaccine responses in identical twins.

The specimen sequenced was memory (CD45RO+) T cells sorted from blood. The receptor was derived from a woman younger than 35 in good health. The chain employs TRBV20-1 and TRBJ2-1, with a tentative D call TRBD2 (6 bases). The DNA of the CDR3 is TGCAGTGCTAGAGACGGTAGCGGTGACTACAATGAGCAGTTCTTC. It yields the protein CSARDGSGDYNEQFF.